The 7 T cell receptor beta chains below all came from one sample that was sequenced in a study of blood T cells in healthy people across ages. A second roughly 6 to 12 cycle PCR used barcoded and J-beta primers. TCRdb re-derived calls from the 5' RACE reads in MiXCR, one entry per CDR3 protein. The sample consists of hundreds of thousands of distinct CDR3 sequences, about 52% of them appearing once. The sequenced sample consisted of blood. These receptors originate from an older woman in good health.

The chain links TRBV6-2 or TRBV6-3 to TRBJ1-4; 8 bases agree with TRBD1. CDR1 and CDR2 (germline): MNHEY, SVGEGT. The trim removed 7 bases at V and 8 bases at J, leaving 12 bases unmatched. CDR3 length: 15 amino acids. CDR3 sequence (DNA): TGTGCCAGCATGACCCGGGACAGGAATTACGAAAAACTGTTTTTT. Amino acid sequence: CASMTRDRNYEKLFF.

The CDR3 coding sequence is TGTGCCAGCAGCCAAGGGGGAGGGTGGAAGACCCAGTACTTC. This codes for CASSQGGGWKTQYF. This chain links TRBV14 with TRBJ2-5, with 7 bases identical to TRBD2. J lost 6 bases, V lost 1 base, and 5 bases had no gene match. The germline gives CDR1 SGHDN, CDR2 FVKESK. This CDR3 region has 14 residues.

This sequence joins TRBV4-1 and TRBJ2-1; TRBD2 aligns across 11 bases. CDR1 is MGHRA, CDR2 YSYEKL, per germline. CDR3 length equals 19 residues. With 4 bases clipped from V and 4 bases from J, the junction kept 15 bases outside the gene matches. The CDR3, as DNA: TGCGCCAGCAGCCCTGGGACTAGCGGCCTCCTGATTGGGTACAATGAGCAGTTCTTC. Amino acids: CASSPGTSGLLIGYNEQFF.

This clonotype was picked up many times. The J gene is TRBJ1-5, the V gene TRBV2; D unresolved. Germline V gene lookup returns CDR1 SNHLY and CDR2 FYNNEI. Trimming removed 3 bases from V and 1 base from J, with 4 bases in between. The CDR3 length is 13 residues. The CDR3 DNA is TGTGCCAGCAGTGATGACAGCAATCAGCCCCAGCATTTT. It specifies CASSDDSNQPQHF.

This clonotype occurred a few times. V is TRBV12-3 or TRBV12-4 and J is TRBJ2-1; D not certain. V was shortened by 6 bases and J by 5 bases, with 14 bases between the two germline ends. The CDR3 consists of 14 residues. The CDR3 sequence: CASSYTFSDNEQFF. CDR3 nucleotide sequence: TGTGCCAGCAGCTATACATTTTCTGACAATGAGCAGTTCTTC.

The V and J genes are TRBV9 and TRBJ2-7; 7 positions agree with TRBD2. The V gene end was trimmed by 2 bases and the J gene end by 0 bases; junction bases not matched to a gene: 5. Germline V gives CDR1 SGDLS, CDR2 YYNGEE. CDR3 length equals 15 residues. The CDR3 coding sequence is TGTGCCAGCAGCGTCGACAGCGGGGCCTCCTACGAGCAGTACTTC. It yields the protein CASSVDSGASYEQYF.

V and J are TRBV7-9 and TRBJ1-1; no firm D call. V was trimmed by 5 bases and J by 6 bases, leaving 13 bases between them. Per the germline V gene, CDR1 is SEHNR and CDR2 is FQNEAQ (reference sequence). The CDR3 is 13 residues long. The CDR3 protein is CASSVVVAAEAFF. CDR3 in DNA: TGTGCCAGCAGCGTAGTCGTAGCGGCTGAAGCTTTCTTT.